A single sample is the source of the 31 T cell receptor beta chains below, sequenced in a study of T cells in women clearing cervical HPV infection. Sequenced by immunoSEQ multiplex PCR; TCRdb stores in-frame clones only, minus some. This listing includes 20,000 to 25,000 clones. The sample comprised blood buffy coat. The receptors were gathered from a woman between 18 and 69 years old with a cervical HPV16 infection that either progressed to CIN3+ or cleared (not recorded which).

Comment on this clone: The read terminates 3 residues ahead of where the CDR3 ends, so the germline J gene completes it. The rearrangement links TRBV9 to TRBJ2-5, with TRBD2 matching 8 bases. V trimming: 4 bases; J trimming: 5 bases; junction bases outside the gene matches: 10. There are 15 residues in the CDR3. Germline V gene data show CDR1 as SGDLS and CDR2 as YYNGEE. CDR3 loop: CASSTELAEGETQYF. The sequenced part of the CDR3 DNA is TGTGCCAGCAGCACAGAACTAGCGGAAGGGGAGACC. Variable domain in full (rest from reference TRBV9 and TRBJ2-5): DSGVTQTPKHLITATGQRVTLRCSPRSGDLSVYWYQQSLDQGLQFLIQYYNGEERAKGNILERFSAQQFPDLHSELNLSSLELGDSALYFCASSTELAEGETQYFGPGTRLLVL.

Notes on this clone: The missing CDR3 end, 3 residues past where the read stops, is filled in from the germline J gene. The chain employs TRBV5-1 and TRBJ2-1, with TRBD2 identical over 11 bases. The CDR3 consists of 15 residues. The V gene end was trimmed by 4 bases and the J gene end by 6 bases; junction bases not matched to a gene: 6. Germline loops: CDR1 SGHRS, CDR2 YFSETQ. CDR3 bases read: TGCGCCAGCAGCGCCCGACTAGCGGGGATCAATGAG. Its protein product is CASSARLAGINE. The complete CDR3 reads CASSARLAGINEQFF. The variable domain in full, with the rest retrieved from reference TRBV5-1 and TRBJ2-1, is KAGVTQTPRYLIKTRGQQVTLSCSPISGHRSVSWYQQTPGQGLQFLFEYFSETQRNKGNFPGRFSGRQFSNSRSEMNVSTLELGDSALYLCASSARLAGINEQFFGPGTRLTVL.

Comments on this clone: Read data end 3 residues before the CDR3 end; the end is taken from the germline J gene. V and J are TRBV16 and TRBJ1-1, with no clear D. The germline gives CDR1 KGHSY, CDR2 FQNENV. Trimming left V 1 base short and J 4 bases short, with 10 bases between. The CDR3 has 14 amino acids. The part of the CDR3 DNA that was read is TGTGCCAGCAGCCAATTTAGATCCGGCACTGAA. This sequence encodes CASSQFRSGTE. The whole CDR3 is CASSQFRSGTEAFF. Using reference TRBV16 and TRBJ1-1 for the parts outside the CDR3, the full variable domain is GEEVAQTPKHLVRGEGQKAKLYCAPIKGHSYVFWYQQVLKNEFKFLISFQNENVFDETGMPKERFSAKCLPNSPCSLEIQATKLEDSAVYFCASSQFRSGTEAFFGQGTRLTVV.

Note on this clone: The sequence runs out 3 residues before the end of the CDR3; the remainder is reconstructed from the germline J gene. The rearrangement links TRBV20-1 to TRBJ2-4; the match to TRBD2 covers 8 bases. The CDR3 is 14 residues long. Germline V gene sequence: CDR1 DFQATT, CDR2 SNEGSKA (reference sequence). CDR3 in amino acids: CSAREGTSQETQYF. Partial CDR3 DNA: TGCAGTGCTAGGGAAGGGACTAGTCAAGAGACT.

As concerns this clone: The read terminates 3 residues ahead of where the CDR3 ends, so the germline J gene completes it. The rearrangement joins TRBV19 to TRBJ2-3, with D perhaps TRBD1 (6 bases). Germline V gives CDR1 LNHDA, CDR2 SQIVND (reference sequence). CDR3 length: 15 amino acids. CDR3: CASSKTDIQGQPQYF. CDR3 bases read: TGTGCCAGTAGCAAGACCGATATACAGGGTCAGCCG.

Points on this clone: The CDR3 is cut off 3 residues early in the read; its end comes from the germline J gene. The chain recombines TRBV7-7 with TRBJ2-1; no firm D call. Per the germline V gene, CDR1 is SSHAT and CDR2 is FNYEAQ (reference sequence). CDR3 length equals 13 residues. Trimming pared 1 base from V and 5 bases from J, leaving 6 bases between. The sequenced part of the CDR3 DNA is TGTGCCAGCAGCTTAGACAGCAACAATGAG. It encodes CASSLDSNNE. The whole CDR3 sequence is CASSLDSNNEQFF. The variable domain in full, completed from reference TRBV7-7 and TRBJ2-1, reads GAGVSQSPRYKVTKRGQDVTLRCDPISSHATLYWYQQALGQGPEFLTYFNYEAQPDKSGLPSDRFSAERPEGSISTLTIQRTEQRDSAMYRCASSLDSNNEQFFGPGTRLTVL.

As concerns this clone: The read gets to within 3 residues of the CDR3 end, and the germline J gene fills in the rest. The gene calls are TRBV6-2 or TRBV6-3 and TRBJ2-1; TRBD2 aligns across 15 bases. From germline, CDR1 is MNHEY and CDR2 SVGEGT. This CDR3 contains 16 residues. With 6 bases clipped from V and 5 bases from J, the junction kept 5 bases outside the gene matches. The CDR3 DNA, read in part, is TGTGCCAGCAGCGACGGGACTAGCGGGAGGAACAATGAG. Protein product: CASSDGTSGRNNE. Given in full, the CDR3 is CASSDGTSGRNNEQFF.

Comment on this clone: The sequenced fragment ends 3 residues before the CDR3 boundary, so the rest is inferred from the germline J gene. V usage is TRBV10-3 and J usage is TRBJ2-2, with 9 bases lining up with TRBD1. V shed 4 bases, J shed 4 bases, and the junction held 4 bases outside the gene matches. In germline, CDR1 is ENHRY, CDR2 SYGVKD. The CDR3 runs to 15 residues. Incomplete CDR3 DNA: TGTGCCATCAGTGGGGGACAGGGAAGCACCGGGGAG. This codes for CAISGGQGSTGE. The full-length CDR3 reads as CAISGGQGSTGELFF.

Notes on this clone: The read ends 3 residues early relative to the CDR3; the germline J gene fills the gap. The gene calls are TRBV7-3 and TRBJ1-2; 7 positions match TRBD1. CDR3 length: 17 residues. Germline assignment: CDR1 SGHTA and CDR2 FQGTGA. V shed 3 bases and J 2 bases; nucleotides not matched to a gene: 12. CDR3 DNA (partial): TGTGCCAGCAGCTTTCAAGGCCGACAGGGCACAAACTATGGC. This sequence encodes CASSFQGRQGTNYG. The whole CDR3 sequence is CASSFQGRQGTNYGYTF.

Of note for this clone: The CDR3 extends 3 residues past the end of the read, so its final part is completed from the germline J gene. The rearrangement joins TRBV5-1 to TRBJ2-5, with 7 bases lining up with TRBD2. CDR1 is SGHRS and CDR2 is YFSETQ in the germline V gene. The CDR3 has 15 amino acids. Unmatched junction bases numbered 8, after V lost 4 bases and J lost 2 bases. The chain's CDR3 is CASSRWASGQETQYF. The DNA read from the CDR3 is TGCGCCAGCAGCCGGTGGGCTAGCGGACAAGAGACC.

A note on this clone: The CDR3 is cut off 3 residues early in the read; its end comes from the germline J gene. This sequence joins TRBV7-9 and TRBJ2-1, with D tentatively TRBD2 (6 bases). The CDR3 is 12 residues long. Germline CDR1 SEHNR, CDR2 FQNEAQ (reference sequence). Trimming pared 6 bases from V and 7 bases from J, leaving 10 bases between. The sequenced CDR3 bases are TGTGCCAGCAGGAGTGGGGGGAATGAG. Its translation is CASRSGGNE. In full, the CDR3 reads CASRSGGNEQFF.

A word on this clone: The missing CDR3 end, 3 residues past where the read stops, is filled in from the germline J gene. The chain recombines TRBV4-1 with TRBJ2-7; TRBD1 is a possible D gene (7 bases). The germline V gene encodes CDR1 MGHRA and CDR2 YSYEKL. V lost 2 bases, J lost 3 bases, and 17 bases lay in between. The CDR3 extends over 16 amino acids. Here the CDR3 reads CASSQRQGLGDYEQYF. The sequenced CDR3 bases are TGCGCCAGCAGCCAACGACAGGGACTGGGGGACTACGAG.

Remarks on this clone: The read terminates 3 residues ahead of where the CDR3 ends, so the germline J gene completes it. J is TRBJ1-5 and V is TRBV19, with 7 bases identical to TRBD1. The CDR3 has 14 residues. Germline V gene sequence: CDR1 LNHDA, CDR2 SQIVND (reference sequence). With 1 base clipped from V and 6 bases from J, the junction kept 3 bases outside the gene matches. CDR3 bases read: TGTGCCAGTAGTATAGCGTGGGACAGTCAGCCC. As protein: CASSIAWDSQP. The full CDR3 sequence reads CASSIAWDSQPQHF.

On this clone itself: The CDR3 end is not reached by the read, which stops 3 residues before it; the germline J gene fills it in. The V call is TRBV27, the J call TRBJ2-7; 7 nucleotides line up with TRBD1. V lost 5 bases to trimming and J lost 5 bases; unmatched junction nucleotides: 15. From germline, CDR1 is MNHEY and CDR2 SMNVEV (reference sequence). This CDR3 region has 16 residues. The DNA read from the CDR3 is TGTGCCAGCAGTACGCGAGACAGGGCTATGCCCCACGAG. It codes for CASSTRDRAMPHE. The whole CDR3 protein reads CASSTRDRAMPHEQYF.

Of note for this clone: The read terminates 3 residues before the CDR3 end, so the remaining end is supplied by the germline J gene. V gene TRBV2 combines with J gene TRBJ1-1; D unresolved. CDR1 is SNHLY and CDR2 is FYNNEI in the germline V gene. There are 12 residues in the CDR3. Here the CDR3 reads CASSESLGLAFF. Partial CDR3 DNA: TGTGCCAGCAGTGAGAGTTTAGGACTA.

In regard to this clone: The read terminates 3 residues ahead of where the CDR3 ends, so the germline J gene completes it. The chain is built from TRBV20-1 and TRBJ1-1; D is possibly TRBD1 (6 bases). This CDR3 spans 17 amino acids. Trimming took 0 bases from V and 3 from J, leaving 20 bases between them. Germline V gene lookup returns CDR1 DFQATT and CDR2 SNEGSKA (reference sequence). The covered CDR3 bases are TGCAGTGCTAGAGACTCCAAGGGGGGGCCTCCAGACACTGAA. This sequence encodes CSARDSKGGPPDTE. The complete CDR3 reads CSARDSKGGPPDTEAFF.

Worth noting for this clone: From the germline J gene comes the end of the CDR3, since the read stops 3 residues before it. This sequence joins TRBV29-1 and TRBJ1-2; D possibly corresponds to TRBD1 (6 bases). Germline assignment: CDR1 SQVTM and CDR2 ANQGSEA. V was trimmed by 6 bases and J by 4 bases, leaving 9 bases between them. This CDR3 spans 11 amino acids. The covered CDR3 bases are TGCAGCGTAGGACAGAGCTATGGC. Encoded protein: CSVGQSYG. The entire CDR3 protein reads CSVGQSYGYTF.

Of note for this clone: The read ends 3 residues shy of where the CDR3 ends; the end is completed using the germline J gene. The chain recombines TRBV20-1 with TRBJ2-7; 7 positions agree with TRBD1. Trimming removed 6 bases from V and 4 bases from J; junction bases left unmatched: 6. The germline CDR1 and CDR2 sequences are DFQATT and SNEGSKA (reference sequence). There are 12 residues in the CDR3. Here the CDR3 reads CSADREEYEQYF. The CDR3 DNA, read in part, is TGCAGTGCCGACAGGGAAGAATACGAG.

Details on this clone: Compared with germline, one end of the junction differs, possibly owing to a read error. The read gets to within 3 residues of the CDR3 end, and the germline J gene fills in the rest. The V call is TRBV5-1, the J call TRBJ2-1, with 11 bases identical to TRBD2. The CDR3 loop spans 15 amino acids. CDR1 and CDR2 from the germline V gene are SGHRS and YFSETQ. The CDR3 sequence is CSSSFSGGALDEQFF. Incomplete CDR3 DNA: TGCTCCAGCAGCTTTAGCGGGGGGGCCTTAGATGAG.

Note on this clone: The junction and the germline gene differ at one end; a read error may be behind it. The read is 3 residues too short to cover the CDR3 end, so that end is filled in from the germline J gene. The chain recombines TRBV11-1 with TRBJ2-3, with D maybe TRBD1 (5 bases). The germline V gene encodes CDR1 SGHAT and CDR2 FQDESV (reference sequence). This CDR3 comprises 15 residues. The CDR3 reads CTSSQPDRPTDTQYF. CDR3 DNA, as far as it was read: TGTACCAGCAGCCAACCCGACAGACCCACAGATACG.

CDR3 residues: CASSSLAGGPGTQYF. The sequenced CDR3 bases are TGCGCCAGCAGCTCCCTAGCGGGAGGGCCGGGTACG. This chain connects TRBV5-1 to TRBJ2-3; 12 bases line up with TRBD2. The CDR3 extends 3 residues past the end of the read, so its final part is completed from the germline J gene. CDR1 is SGHRS, CDR2 YFSETQ, per germline. V gave up 3 bases and J gave up 8 bases; unmatched junction bases: 7. The CDR3 is 15 amino acids.

In regard to this clone: Read data end 3 residues before the CDR3 end; the end is taken from the germline J gene. The rearrangement uses TRBV20-1 and TRBJ2-2; a weak D match, TRBD2 (6 bases). The germline gives CDR1 DFQATT, CDR2 SNEGSKA (reference sequence). This CDR3 region has 15 residues. V gave up 6 bases and J gave up 4 bases, with 18 bases separating them. The DNA read from the CDR3 is TGCAGTGCCCTCCGGAGGGGAGCCGTCACCGGGGAG. It encodes CSALRRGAVTGE. The entire CDR3 reads CSALRRGAVTGELFF.

As to this clone: From the germline J gene comes the end of the CDR3, since the read stops 3 residues before it. V is TRBV30 and J is TRBJ1-4; 8 positions match TRBD1. Germline CDR1 and CDR2: GTSNPN and SVGIG (reference sequence). Trimming took 0 bases from V and 7 from J; bases not matched to a gene: 1. The CDR3 sequence is 13 residues long. CDR3 DNA (partial): TGTGCCTGGAGTGTACAGGGGGTTGAAAAA. It translates to CAWSVQGVEK. The whole CDR3 protein is CAWSVQGVEKLFF. The variable domain in full, completed from reference TRBV30 and TRBJ1-4, reads SQTIHQWPATLVQPVGSPLSLECTVEGTSNPNLYWYRQAAGRGLQLLFYSVGIGQISSEVPQNLSASRPQDRQFILSSKKLLLSDSGFYLCAWSVQGVEKLFFGSGTQLSVL.

CDR3 bases read: TGCGCCAGCAGCCAAGCCGCGGCCCTTCCCAAACGAGAGACC. Residues: CASSQAAALPKRET. The entire CDR3 sequence reads CASSQAAALPKRETQYF. The chain recombines TRBV4-1 with TRBJ2-5; D is uncertain. The read halts 3 residues ahead of the CDR3 end, with the missing end drawn from the germline J gene. CDR3 size: 17 residues. Trimming cost V 1 base and J 4 bases, with 19 bases left between them. In germline, CDR1 is MGHRA, CDR2 YSYEKL.

In the case of this clone: The sequenced fragment ends 3 residues before the CDR3 boundary, so the rest is inferred from the germline J gene. Within the sample, other DNA sequences also encode this same CDR3. The genes are TRBV7-3 and TRBJ1-3, with D perhaps TRBD1 (6 bases). The length of the CDR3 is 17 residues. Between the trimmed V and J ends, which lost 6 bases and 2 bases, there was a span of 20 bases. Germline CDR1 and CDR2: SGHTA and FQGTGA. The CDR3 loop is CASSFIRGGVPGNTIYF. The sequenced part of the CDR3 DNA is TGTGCCAGCAGTTTTATCCGAGGGGGGGTCCCTGGAAACACC.

In regard to this clone: The CDR3 goes on 3 residues after the read ends, and that part is filled in from the germline J gene. The chain is built from TRBV7-2 and TRBJ1-2; D is possibly TRBD1 (5 bases). The CDR3 loop spans 14 amino acids. Per germline, CDR1 SGHTA and CDR2 FQGNSA. The sequenced CDR3 bases are TGTGCCAGCAGCTTAGGCGACAGCTCCTACGAC. This sequence encodes CASSLGDSSYD. Given in full, the CDR3 is CASSLGDSSYDYTF.

As for this clone: The read ends 3 residues before the CDR3 terminus; that terminus is restored from the germline J gene. This chain joins TRBV7-9 and TRBJ2-7, with D possibly being TRBD1 (7 bases). This CDR3 contains 14 residues. Per germline, CDR1 SEHNR and CDR2 FQNEAQ (reference sequence). V was pared by 2 bases and J by 4 bases, with 12 bases between. The covered CDR3 bases are TGTGCCAGCAGCTTACAGGGGGGAAGGTACGAG. It yields the protein CASSLQGGRYE. The whole CDR3 reads CASSLQGGRYEQYF.

On this clone itself: The missing CDR3 end, 3 residues past where the read stops, is filled in from the germline J gene. The J gene is TRBJ2-2, the V gene TRBV20-1, with 8 positions matching TRBD2. The CDR3 has 14 amino acids. The V gene's germline CDR1 is DFQATT and CDR2 SNEGSKA (reference sequence). V trimming: 6 bases; J trimming: 2 bases; junction bases outside the gene matches: 5. The sequenced CDR3 bases are TGCAGTGCCCCGACTAGCGAAAACACCGGGGAG. This encodes CSAPTSENTGE. The full CDR3 reads CSAPTSENTGELFF.

According to its frequency, this clone is medium-sized (0.01 to 0.1%). Read sequence stops 3 residues before the CDR3 end, and the germline J gene provides the missing end. The V and J genes are TRBV20-1 and TRBJ1-2; D is ambiguous. This CDR3 contains 12 residues. Germline CDR1 DFQATT, CDR2 SNEGSKA (reference sequence). The V end was cut by 0 bases, the J end by 4 bases, with 6 bases between. The sequenced CDR3 bases are TGCAGTGCTAGAGATCTAGGCTATGGC. Its protein is CSARDLGYG. The whole CDR3 sequence is CSARDLGYGYTF.

Regarding this clone: From the germline J gene comes the end of the CDR3, since the read stops 3 residues before it. V and J are TRBV20-1 and TRBJ2-7; possibly TRBD1 for D (6 bases). This CDR3 region has 12 residues. Germline CDR1 reads DFQATT; CDR2 reads SNEGSKA (reference sequence). The ends were cut back, 5 bases at V and 3 bases at J, with 11 bases in the middle. The part of the CDR3 DNA that was read is TGCAGTGCTTTCCCACAGGGCTACGAG. The encoded protein is CSAFPQGYE. The full-length CDR3 reads as CSAFPQGYEQYF.

About this clone itself: The CDR3 extends 3 residues past the end of the read, so its final part is completed from the germline J gene. The chain has TRBV2 and TRBJ2-3; TRBD2 matches at 7 bases. The CDR3 spans 13 residues. Germline trimming cut 11 bases from V and 2 bases from J; bases unmatched to any gene: 7. Germline lookup yields CDR1 SNHLY and CDR2 FYNNEI. The CDR3 DNA, read in part, is TGTGCCGGGGGGGACTACCTCACAGATACG. Its translation is CAGGDYLTDT. The complete CDR3 protein is CAGGDYLTDTQYF.